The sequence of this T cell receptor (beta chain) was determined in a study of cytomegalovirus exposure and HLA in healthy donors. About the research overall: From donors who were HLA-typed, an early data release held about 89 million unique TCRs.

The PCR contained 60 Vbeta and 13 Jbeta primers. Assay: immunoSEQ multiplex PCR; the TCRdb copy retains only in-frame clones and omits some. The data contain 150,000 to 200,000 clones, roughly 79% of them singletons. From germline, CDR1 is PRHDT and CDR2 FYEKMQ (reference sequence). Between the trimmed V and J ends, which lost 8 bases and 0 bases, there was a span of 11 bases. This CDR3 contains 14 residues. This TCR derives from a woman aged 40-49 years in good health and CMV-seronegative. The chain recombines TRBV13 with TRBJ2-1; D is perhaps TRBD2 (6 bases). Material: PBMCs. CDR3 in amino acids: CASHAGSSYNEQFF. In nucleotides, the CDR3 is TGTGCCAGCCACGCGGGGAGCTCCTACAATGAGCAGTTCTTC.